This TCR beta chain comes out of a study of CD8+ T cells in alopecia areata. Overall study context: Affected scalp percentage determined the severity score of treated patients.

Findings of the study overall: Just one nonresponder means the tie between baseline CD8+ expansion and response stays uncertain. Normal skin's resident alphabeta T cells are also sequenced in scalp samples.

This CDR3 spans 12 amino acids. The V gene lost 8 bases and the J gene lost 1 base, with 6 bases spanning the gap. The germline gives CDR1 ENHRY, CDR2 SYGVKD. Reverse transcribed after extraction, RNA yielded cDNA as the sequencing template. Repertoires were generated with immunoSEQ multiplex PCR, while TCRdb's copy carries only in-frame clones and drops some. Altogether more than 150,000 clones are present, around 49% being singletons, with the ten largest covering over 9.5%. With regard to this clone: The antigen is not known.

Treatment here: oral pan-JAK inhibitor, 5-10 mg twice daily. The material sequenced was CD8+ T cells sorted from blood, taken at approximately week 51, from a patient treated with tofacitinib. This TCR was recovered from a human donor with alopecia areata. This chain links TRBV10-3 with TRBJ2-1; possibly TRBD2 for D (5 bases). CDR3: CAISGSYNEQFF. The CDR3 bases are TGTGCCATCTCGGGGTCCTACAATGAGCAGTTCTTC.